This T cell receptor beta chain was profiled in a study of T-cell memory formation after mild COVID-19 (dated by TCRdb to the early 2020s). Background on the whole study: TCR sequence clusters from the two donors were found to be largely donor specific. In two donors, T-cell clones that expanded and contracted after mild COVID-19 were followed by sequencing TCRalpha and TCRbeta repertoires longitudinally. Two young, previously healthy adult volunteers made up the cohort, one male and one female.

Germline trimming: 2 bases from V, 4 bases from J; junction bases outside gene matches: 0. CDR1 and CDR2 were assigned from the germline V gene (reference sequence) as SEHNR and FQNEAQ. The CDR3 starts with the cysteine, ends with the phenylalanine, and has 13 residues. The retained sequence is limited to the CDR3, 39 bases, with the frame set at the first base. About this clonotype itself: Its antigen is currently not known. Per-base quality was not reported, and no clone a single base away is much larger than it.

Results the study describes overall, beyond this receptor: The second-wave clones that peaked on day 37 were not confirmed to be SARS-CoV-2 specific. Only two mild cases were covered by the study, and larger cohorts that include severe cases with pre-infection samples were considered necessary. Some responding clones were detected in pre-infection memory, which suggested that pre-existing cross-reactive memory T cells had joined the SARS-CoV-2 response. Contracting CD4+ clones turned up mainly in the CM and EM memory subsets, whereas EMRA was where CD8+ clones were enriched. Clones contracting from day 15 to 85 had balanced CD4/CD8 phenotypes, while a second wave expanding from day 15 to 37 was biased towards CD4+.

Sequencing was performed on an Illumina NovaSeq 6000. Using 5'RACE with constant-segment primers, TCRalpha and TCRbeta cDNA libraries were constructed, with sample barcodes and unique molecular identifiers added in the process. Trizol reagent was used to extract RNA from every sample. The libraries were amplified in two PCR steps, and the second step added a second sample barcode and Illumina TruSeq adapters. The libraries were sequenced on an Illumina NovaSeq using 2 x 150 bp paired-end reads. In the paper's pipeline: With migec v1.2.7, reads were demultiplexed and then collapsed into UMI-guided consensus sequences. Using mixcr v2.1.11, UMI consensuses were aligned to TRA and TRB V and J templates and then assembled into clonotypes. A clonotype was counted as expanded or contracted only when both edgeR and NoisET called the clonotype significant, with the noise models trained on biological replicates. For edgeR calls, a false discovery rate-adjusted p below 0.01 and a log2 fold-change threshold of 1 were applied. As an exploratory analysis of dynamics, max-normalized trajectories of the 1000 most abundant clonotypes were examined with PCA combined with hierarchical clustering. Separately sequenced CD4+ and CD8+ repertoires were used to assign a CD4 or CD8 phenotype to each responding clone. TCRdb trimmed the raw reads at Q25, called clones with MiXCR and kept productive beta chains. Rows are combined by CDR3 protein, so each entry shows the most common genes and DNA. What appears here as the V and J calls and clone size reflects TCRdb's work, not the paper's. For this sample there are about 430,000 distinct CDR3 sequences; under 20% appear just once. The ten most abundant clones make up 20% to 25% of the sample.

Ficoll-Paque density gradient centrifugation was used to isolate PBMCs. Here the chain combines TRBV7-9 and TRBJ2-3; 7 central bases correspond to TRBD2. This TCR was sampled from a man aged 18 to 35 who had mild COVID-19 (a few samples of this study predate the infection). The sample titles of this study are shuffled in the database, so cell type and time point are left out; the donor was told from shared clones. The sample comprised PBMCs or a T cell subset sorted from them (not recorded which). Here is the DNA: TGTGCCAGCAGCTTACTAGCGGCAGATACGCAGTATTTT. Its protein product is CASSLLAADTQYF.